This TCR beta chain emerged from a study of a mutant IDH1 vaccine in newly diagnosed glioma. For the study at large: Before enrollment, the patients had been treated with radiotherapy alone, temozolomide alone, or both together. Most of them had received both. The study, taken as a whole, reports: Whatever changes occurred in top peripheral T cell clonotypes seemed unrelated to pseudoprogression.

This CDR3 comprises 15 residues. Per the germline V gene, CDR1 is MDHEN and CDR2 is SYDVKM. V lost 5 bases to trimming and J lost 4 bases; unmatched junction nucleotides: 7. Note on this clone: Its target is not known.

Assay: immunoSEQ multiplex PCR; the TCRdb copy retains only in-frame clones and omits some. The data show 30,000 to 45,000 clones, with roughly 92% seen just once and 2% to 3% held by the top ten. Time point reported: week 5, during vaccination. Doses comprised 300 ug of mutant IDH1 20-mer peptide each, plus topical imiquimod. Specimen: PBMCs, collected from a glioma patient whose treatment included an IDH1 peptide vaccine. The rearrangement joins TRBV28 to TRBJ1-2; 10 bases line up with TRBD1. The sequence was obtained from a middle-aged man with glioma. In nucleotides, the CDR3 is TGTGCCAGCAGTCCCCCCTGGACAGGGGGCTATGGCTACACCTTC. Its protein product is CASSPPWTGGYGYTF.